This paragraph reports one TCR beta chain. The specificity of this receptor is unknown. Qualities for individual bases were not recorded, and no much larger clone is one base off. The data belong to a study of shared clonotypes between healthy human individuals (dated by TCRdb to 2020 to 2021). Background for the entire study: A couple of women and three men aged 18 to 49 years were included in the cohort. Per donor, three plates each were used for CD4 naive and CD4 memory, two for CD8 naive, and one for CD8 memory. To estimate repertoire size and how much clonotype sharing occurs between individuals, the study deeply sequenced the blood TCR repertoires of roughly 5 healthy adults. To increase sequencing depth and limit assay-specific biases, TCR repertoire library preparation and sequencing were carried out by different laboratories using diverse techniques. Per donor, leukapheresis produced somewhere between about 0.85 and 10 billion PBMCs. What the research found in general, with its limitations: Even with the large sequencing depth, rarefaction of the sorted-subset datasets indicated that sequencing was incomplete. Sampling was restricted to blood, and TCR repertoires in tissues likely differ from the TCR repertoires found in blood. Clonotypes shared by all four sorted-subset donors showed higher generation probabilities than non-shared clonotypes. Sharing across a few donors was observed for around 5% of naive CD4, 3.5% of naive CD8, over 2% of memory CD4, and around 0.4% of memory CD8 clonotypes. Based on pairwise subsampling, the degree of clonotype sharing among donors was expected to be affected by sequencing depth. Because the study included only a small number of donors, the genetic and exposure-history diversity represented was limited. Larger estimated clonotype richness was generally found for naive subsets than for memory subsets.

Using the deep immunoSEQ assay, multiplex PCR amplified TCR CDR3 regions from genomic DNA. For each cell subset, the extracted genomic DNA was distributed evenly across all wells of several immunoSEQ 96-well plates, and each plate served as one replicate. Each replicate PCR for sorted subsets received about 0.2 ug genomic DNA, equal to roughly 30,000 T cell genomes. The purified libraries were quantified using a Qubit 3.0 fluorometer, sized with a Bioanalyzer 2100, and then quantified again using the KAPA Library Quantification kit. Every immunoSEQ 96-well plate was sequenced on a separate single-read 150-cycle Illumina NextSeq 550 flow cell. The study's own analysis went as follows. Because the immunoSEQ output held only junctional sequences and lacked quality scores, the filtering could not match the filtering applied to full-length reads. To assign V/J genes and CDR3, sequences were annotated using PyIR, a Python wrapper for IgBLAST v1.9, with IMGT germline references. Reads were filtered out if the reads had weak V/J assignments (E-value above 1e-6), no CDR3, stop codons, out-of-frame junctions, or ambiguous translated residues. V3J clonotypes were defined by identical inferred V gene, J gene, and CDR3 amino acid sequence. Percentage overlap between repertoires was computed as shared unique clonotypes divided by the size of the smaller repertoire. Three approaches were used to assess repertoire richness: RTK rarefaction, the Chao1 estimator, and Recon v2.1 estimates of unobserved clonotypes. For all TCRbeta clonotypes obtained by the gDNA method from a few donors, generation probabilities were computed with OLGA. In TCRdb, the immuneACCESS table is reduced to in-frame sequences with V and J assigned. These tables do not hold every clone; where another copy was compared, an unresolved V gene accounts for under half, and the others remain unexplained. The V and J calls and clone size are taken from that table; D and trimming were inferred from the DNA. This sample has roughly 680,000 clones in its table, and around 70% of those were observed once. More than 1.5% of the sample is taken by the ten largest.

Donors were healthy HIV-negative adults with no recently reported acute infections or vaccinations. Every donor was a Caucasian adult residing in Nashville, Tennessee, USA. CD4+ T cells were enriched through magnetic negative selection, after which naive cells were positively selected on CD45RA and the remaining negative fraction served as the memory subset. Blood was obtained by leukapheresis, after which PBMCs were separated by Ficoll-Histopaque density gradient centrifugation and cryopreserved in liquid nitrogen vapor phase. Analytical flow cytometry was used to check the purity and quantity of each magnetically sorted T cell population. Each sorted fraction had its genomic DNA isolated and then quantified by UV absorbance on a Nanodrop 2000c. Its CDR3 holds 14 amino acids, cysteine through phenylalanine. CDR3 DNA is the only sequence kept; it has 42 bases, read in frame from the first base. The junction carries 14 bases between V and J, which are trimmed by 4 bases and 5 bases respectively. CDR1 and CDR2 (LNHNV, YYDKDF) derive from the germline V gene (reference sequence).

The TCR originated in a woman in her twenties or thirties in good health. Sequencing was carried out using memory CD4+ T cells sorted from blood. The label giving this sample's cell subset or site can be read as: CD45RA-negative fraction. Recombination linked TRBV15 to TRBJ2-5; a tentative D match to TRBD2 spans 6 bases. The sequenced DNA is TGTGCCACCAGCACTAAGGGTGGGAGGGAGACCCAGTACTTC. Its amino acids are CATSTKGGRETQYF.